This TCR beta chain was documented in a study of blood T cell repertoires in COVID-19. Looking at the study overall: Acute-phase and convalescent COVID-19 samples originated in the United States, Italy and Spain.

TCRdb's table, derived via immunoSEQ multiplex PCR, lists solely in-frame clones and lacks some. Of approximately 60,000 clones listed, 81% are singletons. The CDR3 has 15 amino acids. The junction had 5 bases not matched to a gene; V was cut back by 2 bases and J by 5 bases. CDR1 is SGHDN and CDR2 is FVKESK in the germline V gene. Sequencing was carried out using peripheral blood. The sequence was collected from a man older than 75 with acute or convalescent COVID-19. The chain combines TRBV14 with TRBJ1-1; 10 nucleotides agree with TRBD1. The CDR3 DNA sequence: TGTGCCAGCAGCCAACTGGGACAGGGGAGGACTGAAGCTTTCTTT. This gives the protein CASSQLGQGRTEAFF.